The subject of this entry is one TCR beta chain. It lacks a known antigen. Base quality data are lacking; no much larger clone is found one base away. The junction shows trimming of 1 base on V and 0 bases on J, plus 14 bases between the germline ends. From the cysteine through the phenylalanine, the CDR3 covers 17 amino acids. Left in the record is the CDR3 DNA by itself, 51 bases read in frame from the first base. As encoded in the germline V gene, CDR1 is SGHVS while CDR2 is FQNEAQ. The sample is drawn from a study of CD8 T cells in Susac syndrome (dated by TCRdb to between 2018 and 2020). About the full investigation: The study used repertoire sequencing to test whether antigen drove CD8+ T cell activation and differentiation in Susac syndrome. The clonality of the CD8+ T cell repertoire was compared across approximately eleven healthy donors, some 14 Susac syndrome patients and under 19 multiple sclerosis patients. Broad study findings and their caveats: The number of individuals in the TCR sequencing and HLA analysis was acknowledged as relatively small.

Peripheral blood CD8+ and CD4+ T cells from healthy donors, Susac syndrome patients and multiple sclerosis patients were profiled by high-throughput TCR beta sequencing. The multiple sclerosis controls were treatment-naive patients who had stable or active relapsing-remitting disease and met the revised McDonald criteria. Bulk CD8+ and CD4+ T cells were purified by magnetic negative isolation, whereas CD8+ TEMRA cells were enriched by FACS. Blood was collected in EDTA tubes and processed within 24 hours, with PBMCs isolated through density gradient centrifugation. PBMCs intended for TCR sequencing were frozen in liquid nitrogen and were later thawed in a 37 degrees C water bath. A purity of at least 90% was achieved for sorted or isolated CD4+, CD8+ and CD8+ TEMRA cells. RNA was extracted using the RNeasy kit, and roughly 0.5 to 1 microgram was reverse transcribed with random hexamers. TCR beta CDR3 regions were amplified with the immunoSEQ multiplex PCR assay covering 54 Vbeta and 13 Jbeta segments. To correct PCR amplification bias, a synthetic template baseline was used for both primer optimization and computational correction. Regarding the original processing steps: Reads were annotated to V, D and J genes per IMGT and analyzed with immunoSEQ Analyzer, keeping only productive sequences. Clonality was calculated as one minus the Shannon entropy normalized by log2 of the number of productive unique sequences. For each patient and control, public and private clones were evaluated among the 100 most prevalent clones. A clone was defined as Susac-specific if it was absent from the healthy and MS cohorts, from over 1,000 published viral clones and from other ImmuneACCESS disease sequences. The public reads were reprocessed in TCRdb via fastp at Q25 and MiXCR, keeping in-frame beta chains. For every CDR3 protein sequence, its rows merge into one entry that carries the most common genes and DNA. It is TCRdb's table, rather than the study itself, that gives the V and J calls and clone size. The sample table lists approximately 200,000 distinct CDR3 sequences, approximately 90% of them with a count of one. About 0.13% of the sample rests with the top ten.

The sequence links TRBV7-8 to TRBJ2-3, with TRBD1 as a weak D call on 5 bases. This clonotype originated in a human donor with multiple sclerosis. Sequenced sample: CD8+ T cells from PBMCs. At the DNA level, the sequence is TGTGCCAGCAGCTTAGTGGGGCCCCTATCCAGCACAGATACGCAGTATTTT. The encoded protein is CASSLVGPLSSTDTQYF.